The source of this T cell receptor (beta chain) is a study of blood T cell repertoires in COVID-19. Study-wide background: The United States, Italy and Spain were the sources of the acute and convalescent COVID-19 samples. PBMCs, B-cell-depleted T cells, or T cells provided the cDNA or gDNA that made up the material.

This table comes from immunoSEQ multiplex PCR, and its TCRdb copy is limited to in-frame clones, with some not included. The table lists around 54,000 clones, more than 75% of them singletons. Germline-derived CDR1 and CDR2 are SGHNT and YYREEE (reference sequence). J lost 4 bases, V lost 4 bases, and 11 bases had no gene match. The CDR3 sequence is 16 residues long. The TCR was taken from a woman aged 50 to 60 with acute COVID-19. The chain links TRBV5-4 to TRBJ2-3; 8 positions agree with TRBD2. What was sequenced was PBMCs or T cells enriched from blood (not recorded which). The DNA for the CDR3 is TGTGCCAGCAGCCCGGGCCAGGGACTAGGTTCAGATACGCAGTATTTT. This codes for CASSPGQGLGSDTQYF.